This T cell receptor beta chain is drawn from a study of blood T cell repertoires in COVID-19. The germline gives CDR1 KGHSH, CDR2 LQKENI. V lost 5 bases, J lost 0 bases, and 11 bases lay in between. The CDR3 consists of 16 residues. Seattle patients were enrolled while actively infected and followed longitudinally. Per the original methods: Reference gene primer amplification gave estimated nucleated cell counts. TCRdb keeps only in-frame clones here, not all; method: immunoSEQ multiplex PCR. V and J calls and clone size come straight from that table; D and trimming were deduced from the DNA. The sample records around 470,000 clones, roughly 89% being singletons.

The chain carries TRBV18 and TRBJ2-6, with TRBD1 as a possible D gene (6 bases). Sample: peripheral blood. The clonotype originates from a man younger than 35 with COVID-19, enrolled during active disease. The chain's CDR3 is CASSNQGSSGANVLTF. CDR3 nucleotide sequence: TGTGCCAGCTCAAACCAGGGGAGCTCTGGGGCCAACGTCCTGACTTTC. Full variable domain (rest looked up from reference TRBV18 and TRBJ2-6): NAGVMQNPRHLVRRRGQEARLRCSPMKGHSHVYWYRQLPEEGLKFMVYLQKENIIDESGMPKERFSAEFPKEGPSILRIQQVVRGDSAAYFCASSNQGSSGANVLTFGAGSRLTVL.